This T cell receptor (beta chain) was identified during a study of CD8 T cells in ankylosing spondylitis. Study results and limitations: In ankylosing spondylitis patients, matched synovial fluid reportedly showed significant enrichment of disease-linked clones. Prior work had noted some motif variants in reactive arthritis blood and synovial fluid. Ankylosing spondylitis blood appeared to be characterized by a TCR beta motif of roughly eight highly homologous variants.

J was trimmed by 3 bases and V by 8 bases; bases with no gene match: 7. This CDR3 region has 15 residues. Germline V gene lookup returns CDR1 SEHNR and CDR2 FQNEAQ (reference sequence). This clonotype appeared a few times. No antigen is known for it. From the 5' RACE reads, TCRdb called clonotypes with MiXCR, one entry per CDR3 protein. The sample shows about 700,000 distinct CDR3 sequences, over 15% of them seen only once. The sequenced sample was blood, either unsorted or a sorted T cell fraction (not recorded which). The chain joins TRBV7-9 to TRBJ2-2; 9 positions agree with TRBD1. The TCR comes from a male donor with ankylosing spondylitis. The CDR3 DNA is TGTGCCAGCGATTTTACAGGGGGCTACACCGGGGAGCTGTTTTTT. This codes for CASDFTGGYTGELFF. Variable domain in full (rest from reference TRBV7-9 and TRBJ2-2): DTGVSQNPRHKITKRGQNVTFRCDPISEHNRLYWYRQTLGQGPEFLTYFQNEAQLEKSRLLSDRFSAERPKGSFSTLEIQRTEQGDSAMYLCASDFTGGYTGELFFGEGSRLTVL.